The 14 T cell receptor beta chains below were found in one sample sequenced in a study of T cell responses to AZD1222 COVID-19 vaccine. The table came from immunoSEQ multiplex PCR; TCRdb's copy has only in-frame clones and leaves some out. In the table there are some 130,000 clones, about nine tenths of which are singletons. Source: peripheral blood, taken on day 0 of AZD1222 vaccination. These receptor sequences come from an adult in good health.

The chain couples TRBV30 to TRBJ2-3, with 8 bases identical to TRBD2. The germline CDR1 and CDR2 sequences are GTSNPN and SVGIG (reference sequence). This CDR3 comprises 14 residues. V dropped 8 bases and J dropped 6; count of bases not matched to a gene: 13. Here the CDR3 DNA reads TGTGCCAAAAAGAGGCGGGGGGCAATCGATACGCAGTATTTT. It translates to CAKKRRGAIDTQYF. The whole variable domain, filled in from reference TRBV30 and TRBJ2-3, reads SQTIHQWPATLVQPVGSPLSLECTVEGTSNPNLYWYRQAAGRGLQLLFYSVGIGQISSEVPQNLSASRPQDRQFILSSKKLLLSDSGFYLCAKKRRGAIDTQYFGPGTRLTVL.

The chain has TRBV11-3 and TRBJ2-1, with 14 bases that match TRBD2. This CDR3 is 17 amino acids long. Per the germline V gene, CDR1 is SGHNT and CDR2 is YENEEA. J was trimmed by 5 bases and V by 5 bases; bases with no gene match: 8. The CDR3 loop reads CASSTEGTSGGDNEQFF. The CDR3 coding sequence is TGTGCCAGCAGCACTGAGGGGACTAGCGGGGGTGACAATGAGCAGTTCTTC. Looking up the rest from reference TRBV11-3 and TRBJ2-1 gives the full variable domain: EAGVVQSPRYKIIEKKQPVAFWCNPISGHNTLYWYLQNLGQGPELLIRYENEEAVDDSQLPKDRFSAERLKGVDSTLKIQPAELGDSAVYLCASSTEGTSGGDNEQFFGPGTRLTVL.

The V call is TRBV5-3, the J call TRBJ1-4; possible D gene TRBD1, 5 bases. TRBV5-3 is reported as an ORF; its role is uncertain. The CDR3 extends over 18 amino acids. Trimming took off 4 bases at V and 6 bases at J, with 25 bases between the two ends. Here the CDR3 reads CARSTAGRAGKEDEKLFF. CDR3 DNA: TGTGCCAGAAGCACGGCGGGCAGGGCCGGGAAGGAGGATGAAAAACTGTTTTTT.

The chain uses TRBV5-4 and TRBJ1-2; unclear D gene. V lost 5 bases and J lost 4, with 12 bases in between. Germline CDR1 and CDR2: SGHNT and YYREEE (reference sequence). This CDR3 has 13 residues. CDR3 nucleotides: TGTGCCAGCAGTGAGACCCCCGGCTATGGCTACACCTTC. Its translation: CASSETPGYGYTF.

The chain links TRBV19 to TRBJ2-7; D ambiguous. The CDR3 is 15 residues long. CDR1 and CDR2 (germline): LNHDA, SQIVND (reference sequence). Trimming shortened V by 5 bases and J by 3 bases, and 17 bases separated the two germline ends. The DNA of the CDR3 is TGTGCCAGTAGTTCCGGGCCAGCGCCGTTCTACGAGCAGTACTTC. Its protein is CASSSGPAPFYEQYF.

V and J are TRBV5-5 and TRBJ2-2; D gene ambiguous. The CDR3 covers 13 residues. V was clipped by 0 bases and J by 6 bases, with 6 bases between them. Germline lookup yields CDR1 SGHKS and CDR2 YYEKEE (reference sequence). The CDR3 bases are TGTGCCAGCAGCTTGGCAAATTCCGGGGAGCTGTTTTTT. Its protein is CASSLANSGELFF.

The V and J genes are TRBV3-1 (or the pseudogene TRBV3-2) and TRBJ2-1; D is unclear. The CDR3 extends over 13 amino acids. Germline CDR1 reads LGHDT; CDR2 reads YNNKEL (reference sequence). Deletions cut 4 bases from V and 4 bases from J, with 8 bases between. The CDR3 loop reads CASSLPYYNEQFF. The CDR3 DNA is TGTGCCAGCAGCCTGCCTTATTACAATGAGCAGTTCTTC.

This clone was found once. The V and J genes are TRBV12-3 or TRBV12-4 and TRBJ1-2; 7 bases fit TRBD1. The CDR3 sequence is 13 residues long. V shed 5 bases and J 8 bases; nucleotides not matched to a gene: 8. The CDR3 DNA reads TGTGCCAGCAGTGGACAGGCGGCCAGCGGCTACACCTTC. Residues: CASSGQAASGYTF.

The chain employs TRBV7-9 and TRBJ1-4, with D unclear. CDR3 length equals 15 residues. Trimming took 4 bases from V and 3 from J, leaving 12 bases between them. The V gene's germline CDR1 is SEHNR and CDR2 FQNEAQ (reference sequence). CDR3 region: CASSSKGFANEKLFF. The CDR3 nucleotides read TGTGCCAGCAGCTCCAAGGGATTCGCTAATGAAAAACTGTTTTTT.

This CDR3 reads CASSRQGLETQYF. CDR3 in DNA: TGTGCCAGCAGTCGACAGGGTTTGGAGACCCAGTACTTC. This chain uses TRBV6-5 with TRBJ2-5; 7 bases map to TRBD1. With V trimmed by 5 bases and J by 5 bases, 5 bases remained unmatched. CDR3 length equals 13 residues. The germline V gene encodes CDR1 MNHEY and CDR2 SVGAGI.

This chain links TRBV24-1 with TRBJ1-2, with D maybe TRBD1 (5 bases). CDR3 size: 12 residues. Germline V gene lookup returns CDR1 KGHDR and CDR2 SFDVKD. The ends were cut back, 4 bases at V and 8 bases at J, with 10 bases in the middle. CDR3 nucleotide sequence: TGTGCCACCAGTGACAGGGATTGGGGCTACACCTTC. The encoded protein is CATSDRDWGYTF.

The chain couples TRBV7-8 to TRBJ2-7; D is uncertain. CDR1 and CDR2 from the germline V gene are SGHVS and FQNEAQ. V lost 2 bases, J lost 4 bases, and 9 bases lay in between. CDR3 length: 13 residues. DNA of the CDR3: TGTGCCAGCAGCTTATTTCTCCGTTACGAGCAGTACTTC. It codes for CASSLFLRYEQYF. Complete variable domain (other parts from reference TRBV7-8 and TRBJ2-7): GAGVSQSPRYKVAKRGQDVALRCDPISGHVSLFWYQQALGQGPEFLTYFQNEAQLDKSGLPSDRFFAERPEGSVSTLKIQRTQQEDSAVYLCASSLFLRYEQYFGPGTRLTVT.

This sequence joins TRBV7-8 and TRBJ2-7; D not resolved. This CDR3 is built from 12 residues. The germline gives CDR1 SGHVS, CDR2 FQNEAQ. The V end lost 5 bases, the J end lost 6 bases, and 11 bases lay between the germline ends. The CDR3 DNA is TGTGCCAGCAGCCCGGGCGGCCGCGAGCAGTACTTC. Protein product: CASSPGGREQYF. Drawing the rest from reference TRBV7-8 and TRBJ2-7, the complete variable domain is GAGVSQSPRYKVAKRGQDVALRCDPISGHVSLFWYQQALGQGPEFLTYFQNEAQLDKSGLPSDRFFAERPEGSVSTLKIQRTQQEDSAVYLCASSPGGREQYFGPGTRLTVT.

With regard to this clone: At one of its ends the junction is not consistent with the germline gene, which may arise from a read error. The J gene is TRBJ2-2, the V gene TRBV7-7; 9 bases map to TRBD1. In germline, CDR1 is SSHAT, CDR2 FNYEAQ (reference sequence). The CDR3 has 18 amino acids. The CDR3 DNA sequence: TGTGCTAGCAGCCCACTCAGGACAGGGGCTTTGAACACCGGGGAGCTGTTTTTT. This gives the protein CASSPLRTGALNTGELFF.